The 21 T cell receptor beta chains below were found in one sample sequenced in a study of T cell repertoires in cytomegalovirus infection. MiXCR was run by TCRdb on the reads, yielding one entry per CDR3 protein. This table has under 95,000 distinct CDR3 sequences, roughly 44% appearing once. These TCRs' antigens remain unknown. The sample in question was CD8+ T cells from cultured PBMCs, obtained from culture after CMV antigen stimulation. Receptor source: a human donor in good health (CMV status not recorded). Some clones in this sample may be carry-over from other donors' samples.

The chain has TRBV6-1 and TRBJ2-7, with TRBD2 matching 11 bases. V lost 8 bases to trimming and J lost 2 bases; unmatched junction nucleotides: 2. This CDR3 is built from 13 residues. The germline V gene has CDR1 MNHNS and CDR2 SASEGT. Here the CDR3 DNA reads TGTGCCAGCTTAGCGGGAGGGACCTACGAGCAGTACTTC. The encoded protein is CASLAGGTYEQYF.

The chain joins TRBV6-6 to TRBJ1-6; D unclear. CDR1 and CDR2 (germline): MNHNY, SVGAGI (reference sequence). There are 11 residues in the CDR3. V was cut by 10 bases and J by 14 bases, with 15 bases left in between. CDR3 in DNA: TGTGCCACTACCGGATTTTTCGCCCTCCACTTT. Translated, it gives CATTGFFALHF.

This clonotype was detected many times. The V gene is TRBV7-8, the J gene TRBJ2-7; weak D call: TRBD1 (6 bases). Trimming shortened V by 4 bases and J by 6 bases, and 13 bases separated the two germline ends. This CDR3 contains 13 residues. Per the germline V gene, CDR1 is SGHVS and CDR2 is FQNEAQ. The CDR3 loop is CASSWDTPGEQYF. The CDR3 nucleotides are TGTGCCAGCAGCTGGGACACCCCTGGCGAGCAGTACTTC.

J is TRBJ1-2 and V is TRBV6-2 or TRBV6-3; maybe TRBD1 (5 bases). This CDR3 contains 17 residues. V was trimmed by 7 bases and J by 0 bases, leaving 21 bases between them. CDR1 and CDR2 (germline): MNHEY, SVGEGT. CDR3 protein: CASISTPRRGSNYGYTF. Written as DNA, the CDR3 is TGTGCCAGCATCTCCACCCCACGACGGGGGTCTAACTATGGCTACACCTTC.

The chain couples TRBV19 to TRBJ2-1, with 7 bases fitting TRBD2. CDR1 is LNHDA, CDR2 SQIVND, per germline (reference sequence). The CDR3 is 16 residues long. Trimming cost V 3 bases and J 4 bases; bases outside gene matches: 9. The CDR3, as DNA: TGTGCCAGTAGTATCCTCGAAGCGGGATTATACAATGAGCAGTTCTTC. Its translation is CASSILEAGLYNEQFF.

In its sample, this clonotype was seen once. V is TRBV12-5 and J is TRBJ1-2; D may be TRBD1 (6 bases). CDR1 is LGHNT, CDR2 FRNRAP, per germline. The V end was cut by 5 bases, the J end by 8 bases, with 15 bases between. The CDR3 loop spans 13 amino acids. CDR3 DNA sequence: TGTGCTAGTGGTCCCGGGACAAAGGAGGGCTACACCTTC. Amino acid sequence: CASGPGTKEGYTF.

CDR3 bases: TGTGCCAGCAGCCCCCGAGGAGGGATGGGAGTGACCCAGTACTTC. Its translation is CASSPRGGMGVTQYF. The chain joins TRBV11-2 to TRBJ2-5; D may be TRBD2 (6 bases). The V gene lost 5 bases and the J gene lost 7 bases, with 20 bases spanning the gap. The CDR3 runs to 15 residues. The germline V gene has CDR1 SGHAT and CDR2 FQNNGV. Full variable domain (rest looked up from reference TRBV11-2 and TRBJ2-5): EAGVAQSPRYKIIEKRQSVAFWCNPISGHATLYWYQQILGQGPKLLIQFQNNGVVDDSQLPKDRFSAERLKGVDSTLKIQPAKLEDSAVYLCASSPRGGMGVTQYFGPGTRLLVL.

The rearrangement uses TRBV29-1 and TRBJ2-2, with 8 bases lining up with TRBD2. The germline gives CDR1 SQVTM, CDR2 ANQGSEA. The CDR3 contains 14 residues. V dropped 5 bases and J dropped 6; count of bases not matched to a gene: 8. CDR3 nucleotides: TGCAGCGTTAGTTCAGCGGGAGAGGCCGGGGAGCTGTTTTTT. Translation: CSVSSAGEAGELFF.

This sequence joins TRBV7-8 and TRBJ2-7; the D is unclear. Trimming left V 6 bases short and J 7 bases short, with 19 bases between. CDR1 is SGHVS and CDR2 is FQNEAQ in the germline V gene. The CDR3 is 14 residues long. The CDR3 spells CASRWEPPCDEQYF. CDR3 DNA: TGTGCCAGCAGATGGGAACCCCCGTGCGATGAGCAGTACTTC.

The chain employs TRBV12-5 and TRBJ1-2; D remains ambiguous. V was pared by 0 bases and J by 8 bases, with 10 bases between. The CDR3 consists of 13 residues. Per germline, CDR1 LGHNT and CDR2 FRNRAP. The CDR3 DNA is TGTGCTAGTGGTTTGGTACCACAATGGGGCTACACCTTC. Protein: CASGLVPQWGYTF. The entire variable domain, with the rest obtained from reference TRBV12-5 and TRBJ1-2, is as follows: DARVTQTPRHKVTEMGQEVTMRCQPILGHNTVFWYRQTMMQGLELLAYFRNRAPLDDSGMPKDRFSAEMPDATLATLKIQPSEPRDSAVYFCASGLVPQWGYTFGSGTRLTVV.

The J gene is TRBJ2-1, the V gene TRBV12-3 or TRBV12-4; 14 bases agree with TRBD2. This CDR3 contains 16 residues. V gave up 5 bases and J gave up 8 bases; unmatched junction bases: 8. The CDR3 DNA follows: TGTGCCAGCAGTGACGGGACTAGCGGGAGCAACGATGAGCAGTTCTTC. Its translation is CASSDGTSGSNDEQFF.

This clonotype appeared a few times. This rearrangement joins TRBV12-3 or TRBV12-4 to TRBJ2-7; TRBD1 or TRBD2 may be the D gene (5 bases each). With 6 bases removed from V and 1 base from J, the gap between germline ends came to 7 bases. The CDR3 has 12 residues. CDR3 sequence reads: CASSGASYEQYF. In nucleotides, the CDR3 is TGTGCCAGCAGCGGGGCGTCCTACGAGCAGTACTTC.

This chain joins TRBV28 and TRBJ1-1, with D unclear. Trimming took 3 bases from V and 3 from J, leaving 11 bases between them. The germline V gene has CDR1 MDHEN and CDR2 SYDVKM. The CDR3 has 14 residues. The CDR3 DNA reads TGTGCCAGCAGTTTGGCCATAAGGGACACTGAAGCTTTCTTT. This codes for CASSLAIRDTEAFF. Together with reference TRBV28 and TRBJ1-1, the CDR3 gives the full variable domain: DVKVTQSSRYLVKRTGEKVFLECVQDMDHENMFWYRQDPGLGLRLIYFSYDVKMKEKGDIPEGYSVSREKKERFSLILESASTNQTSMYLCASSLAIRDTEAFFGQGTRLTVV.

This chain links TRBV7-6 with TRBJ1-3; D possibly corresponds to TRBD1 (6 bases). CDR3 length: 15 amino acids. Germline assignment: CDR1 SGHVS and CDR2 FNYEAQ. The V end lost 2 bases, the J end lost 1 base, and 9 bases lay between the germline ends. The CDR3 DNA reads as TGTGCCAGCAGCTTATCCAGGGGATCTGGAAACACCATATATTTT. Residues: CASSLSRGSGNTIYF.

The chain couples TRBV11-3 to TRBJ2-5; 10 bases align to TRBD1. V lost 4 bases, J lost 3 bases, and 8 bases stayed unmatched. The CDR3 consists of 16 residues. Germline-derived CDR1 and CDR2 are SGHNT and YENEEA. DNA for the CDR3: TGTGCCAGCAGCTCCCCGGGACAGGGGTTTGAAGAGACCCAGTACTTC. This translates into CASSSPGQGFEETQYF.

This clonotype was seen repeatedly, ten times or more. The chain carries TRBV7-2 and TRBJ1-6; D not certain. V lost 5 bases, J lost 7 bases, and 9 bases lay in between. The CDR3 spans 13 residues. From germline, CDR1 is SGHTA and CDR2 FQGNSA. The chain's CDR3 is CASSPLRNSPLHF. The CDR3 bases are TGTGCCAGCAGCCCATTGAGAAATTCACCCCTCCACTTT.

This clonotype was observed a handful of times. The J gene is TRBJ1-1, the V gene TRBV6-1; D is uncertain. This CDR3 is built from 13 residues. Trimming removed 5 bases from V and 7 bases from J, with 14 bases in between. Germline loops: CDR1 MNHNS, CDR2 SASEGT. In nucleotides, the CDR3 is TGTGCCAGCAGTCATTCTCCGGGCCGTGAAGCTTTCTTT. It translates to CASSHSPGREAFF.

This chain joins TRBV20-1 and TRBJ1-6, with 7 bases matching TRBD1. Per the germline V gene, CDR1 is DFQATT and CDR2 is SNEGSKA (reference sequence). The CDR3 covers 14 residues. Germline trimming cut 6 bases from V and 6 bases from J; bases unmatched to any gene: 8. The CDR3 DNA reads as TGCAGTGCGGTCGGGACAGAAACTAATTCACCCCTCCACTTT. It is translated as CSAVGTETNSPLHF.

The chain has TRBV4-1 and TRBJ1-5; D is undetermined. Germline CDR1 and CDR2: MGHRA and YSYEKL. The CDR3 loop spans 14 amino acids. V was clipped by 4 bases and J by 2 bases, with 9 bases between them. The DNA for the CDR3 is TGCGCCAGCAGCCTGATCGACGGCAATCAGCCCCAGCATTTT. The encoded protein is CASSLIDGNQPQHF.

This clonotype was seen a few times. V gene TRBV11-2 combines with J gene TRBJ1-1; no definite D call. Trimming removed 6 bases at V and 8 bases at J, with 7 bases between. This CDR3 has 10 residues. Germline V gene data show CDR1 as SGHAT and CDR2 as FQNNGV. The CDR3 loop is CASRRIEAFF. In DNA form, the CDR3 reads TGTGCCAGCAGAAGGATAGAAGCTTTCTTT.

The chain carries TRBV29-1 and TRBJ1-2; TRBD1 matches at 7 bases. V lost 3 bases and J lost 4; bases outside the gene matches: 5. CDR1 SQVTM and CDR2 ANQGSEA come from the germline V gene. This CDR3 has 13 amino acids. DNA for the CDR3: TGCAGCGTTGATAGGGGACAGCTCTATGGCTACACCTTC. Translated: CSVDRGQLYGYTF.